The 32 T cell receptor beta chains listed next were all sequenced from one sample in a study of shared clonotypes between healthy human individuals. Assay used: immunoSEQ multiplex PCR; TCRdb lists only in-frame clones, some missing. Of about 1.5 million clones listed, approximately 97% were seen once; the top ten hold roughly 1.2%. The sequencing sample was made of naive CD4+ T cells sorted from blood. Subset defined: CD45RA+ positively selected. The receptors shown here come from a man aged 25-45 years in good health.

The chain carries TRBV5-6 and TRBJ2-1; TRBD2 is a possible D gene (5 bases). The germline CDR1 and CDR2 sequences are SGHDT and YYEEEE. The V end lost 3 bases, the J end lost 0 bases, and 13 bases lay between the germline ends. This CDR3 is built from 16 residues. CDR3 coding DNA: TGTGCCAGCAGCTCCAAATGGGGAGTCTCCTACAATGAGCAGTTCTTC. Its translation: CASSSKWGVSYNEQFF.

The chain carries TRBV15 and TRBJ2-2; D is unclear. CDR3 size: 14 residues. The germline gives CDR1 LNHNV, CDR2 YYDKDF (reference sequence). Trimming took 6 bases from V and 7 from J, leaving 15 bases between them. As DNA, the CDR3 is TGTGCCACCAGTCCTCAACTTTCTGGCGGGGAGCTGTTTTTT. Translated: CATSPQLSGGELFF.

This chain's CDR3 is CASSAMPGGITEAFF. The CDR3 region has the DNA TGTGCCAGCAGCGCAATGCCGGGGGGGATCACTGAAGCTTTCTTT. This chain joins TRBV9 and TRBJ1-1; D is perhaps TRBD1 (5 bases). Trimming removed 3 bases from V and 4 bases from J, with 16 bases in between. Per germline, CDR1 SGDLS and CDR2 YYNGEE. This CDR3 is built from 15 residues.

The genes are TRBV5-4 and TRBJ2-5; D remains unclear. Germline lookup yields CDR1 SGHNT and CDR2 YYREEE (reference sequence). The ends were cut back, 0 bases at V and 10 bases at J, with 10 bases in the middle. CDR3 size: 12 residues. CDR3 residues: CASSLAERDQYF. CDR3 nucleotide sequence: TGTGCCAGCAGCTTGGCTGAAAGGGACCAGTACTTC. The variable domain in full, with the rest retrieved from reference TRBV5-4 and TRBJ2-5, is ETGVTQSPTHLIKTRGQQVTLRCSSQSGHNTVSWYQQALGQGPQFIFQYYREEENGRGNFPPRFSGLQFPNYSSELNVNALELDDSALYLCASSLAERDQYFGPGTRLLVL.

The chain uses TRBV7-9 and TRBJ2-5; D is uncertain. V was cut by 1 base and J by 0 bases, with 6 bases left in between. Per the germline V gene, CDR1 is SEHNR and CDR2 is FQNEAQ (reference sequence). The CDR3 has 14 residues. CDR3 DNA: TGTGCCAGCAGCTTAGACACCAACCAAGAGACCCAGTACTTC. Protein product: CASSLDTNQETQYF.

A few counts support this clone. V usage is TRBV30 and J usage is TRBJ2-5; 8 bases map to TRBD1. The junction had 10 bases not matched to a gene; V was cut back by 8 bases and J by 5 bases. The CDR3 consists of 13 residues. Germline assignment: CDR1 GTSNPN and CDR2 SVGIG (reference sequence). The CDR3 sequence is CARQGASLETQYF. The CDR3 coding sequence is TGTGCCCGGCAGGGGGCTAGTTTGGAGACCCAGTACTTC.

Only one count was recorded for this clone. The rearrangement joins TRBV5-4 to TRBJ2-1; D is unclear. The CDR3 sequence is 15 residues long. Germline CDR1 SGHNT, CDR2 YYREEE (reference sequence). Trimming shortened V by 0 bases and J by 4 bases, and 11 bases separated the two germline ends. CDR3 region: CASSLGQNKYNEQFF. The CDR3 nucleotides read TGTGCCAGCAGCTTGGGGCAAAACAAATACAATGAGCAGTTCTTC. The whole variable domain, remainder taken from reference TRBV5-4 and TRBJ2-1, is ETGVTQSPTHLIKTRGQQVTLRCSSQSGHNTVSWYQQALGQGPQFIFQYYREEENGRGNFPPRFSGLQFPNYSSELNVNALELDDSALYLCASSLGQNKYNEQFFGPGTRLTVL.

The chain combines TRBV28 with TRBJ2-5, with D possibly matching TRBD1 (6 bases). Trimming stripped 5 bases from V and 3 bases from J, with 10 bases between. There are 13 residues in the CDR3. CDR1 is MDHEN, CDR2 SYDVKM, per germline. CDR3 protein: CASSTRTEETQYF. The CDR3 DNA is TGTGCCAGCAGTACTCGGACAGAAGAGACCCAGTACTTC.

The chain uses TRBV6-6 and TRBJ2-3; no firm D call. Trimming cost V 0 bases and J 4 bases, with 11 bases left between them. The CDR3 runs 15 residues. Per the germline V gene, CDR1 is MNHNY and CDR2 is SVGAGI (reference sequence). Written as DNA, the CDR3 is TGTGCCAGCAGTTACTCCTCTGGAAGTTCAGATACGCAGTATTTT. Encoded protein: CASSYSSGSSDTQYF.

This clone occurred once. The identical CDR3 is also encoded by other nucleotide sequences in the sample. The chain couples TRBV5-1 to TRBJ1-1; TRBD1 is a possible D gene (5 bases). The CDR3 is 14 residues long. Germline CDR1 SGHRS, CDR2 YFSETQ. V lost 4 bases and J 0 bases, leaving 10 bases between the germline ends. The CDR3, as DNA: TGCGCCAGCAGCCCGGGACCGATGAACACTGAAGCTTTCTTT. Translating gives CASSPGPMNTEAFF.

The chain links TRBV11-2 to TRBJ2-3; TRBD2 agrees at 7 bases. Per the germline V gene, CDR1 is SGHAT and CDR2 is FQNNGV. J was trimmed by 6 bases and V by 5 bases; bases with no gene match: 23. CDR3 length: 19 amino acids. The CDR3 DNA reads TGTGCCAGCAGCACTAGGAGGGGCCTGGGTGGGAGGGCCCCCGATACGCAGTATTTT. Translating gives CASSTRRGLGGRAPDTQYF.

J is TRBJ1-5 and V is TRBV10-3; 7 bases line up with TRBD1. V shed 0 bases and J 4 bases; nucleotides not matched to a gene: 9. CDR1 is ENHRY, CDR2 SYGVKD, per germline. The CDR3 extends over 17 amino acids. The CDR3 spells CAISESRPDRENQPQHF. DNA of the CDR3: TGTGCCATCAGTGAGTCCCGTCCCGACAGGGAGAATCAGCCCCAGCATTTT.

The J gene is TRBJ2-5, the V gene TRBV28, with 9 bases that match TRBD1. The CDR3 sequence is 16 residues long. Trimming cost V 6 bases and J 2 bases; bases outside gene matches: 10. The V gene's germline CDR1 is MDHEN and CDR2 SYDVKM. The CDR3 is CASRQQGAWGQETQYF. In DNA, the CDR3 is TGTGCCAGCAGACAACAGGGGGCCTGGGGACAAGAGACCCAGTACTTC.

The J gene is TRBJ2-7, the V gene TRBV5-1, with 7 bases lining up with TRBD2. This CDR3 has 15 amino acids. Looked up from germline, CDR1 is SGHRS and CDR2 is YFSETQ. V shed 7 bases and J 1 base; nucleotides not matched to a gene: 11. The CDR3 bases are TGCGCCAGCTTCCCACTGGGAGGGACGTCCTACGAGCAGTACTTC. Residues: CASFPLGGTSYEQYF.

CDR3 in DNA: TGTGCCTGGAGTGTAACTACGGACGAGCAGTACTTC. Protein: CAWSVTTDEQYF. V usage is TRBV30 and J usage is TRBJ2-7; D uncertain. Germline CDR1 GTSNPN, CDR2 SVGIG (reference sequence). Between the trimmed V and J ends, which lost 0 bases and 5 bases, there was a span of 8 bases. CDR3 size: 12 residues. Filled out from reference TRBV30 and TRBJ2-7, the complete variable domain reads SQTIHQWPATLVQPVGSPLSLECTVEGTSNPNLYWYRQAAGRGLQLLFYSVGIGQISSEVPQNLSASRPQDRQFILSSKKLLLSDSGFYLCAWSVTTDEQYFGPGTRLTVT.

This chain joins TRBV11-3 and TRBJ2-1; possible D gene TRBD1, 7 bases. Trimming left V 5 bases short and J 15 bases short, with 20 bases between. CDR1 is SGHNT and CDR2 is YENEEA in the germline V gene. The CDR3 has 13 residues. The CDR3 spells CASSTRRGQGMFF. CDR3 nucleotides: TGTGCCAGCAGCACACGGAGGGGGCAGGGGATGTTCTTC.

V is TRBV18 and J is TRBJ2-3; 12 nucleotides agree with TRBD2. Per the germline V gene, CDR1 is KGHSH and CDR2 is LQKENI. This CDR3 contains 16 residues. With V trimmed by 8 bases and J by 0 bases, 6 bases remained unmatched. The CDR3 loop reads CASRTSGDPSTDTQYF. CDR3 nucleotide sequence: TGTGCCAGCCGGACTAGCGGGGACCCTAGCACAGATACGCAGTATTTT.

The chain couples TRBV5-1 to TRBJ2-7; 16 bases are shared with TRBD2. CDR3 length: 17 amino acids. The germline V gene encodes CDR1 SGHRS and CDR2 YFSETQ. With 3 bases clipped from V and 0 bases from J, the junction kept 3 bases outside the gene matches. CDR3 loop: CASSSGLAGGSSYEQYF. The DNA for the CDR3 is TGCGCCAGCAGCTCGGGACTAGCGGGAGGGAGCTCCTACGAGCAGTACTTC.

This chain connects TRBV6-4 to TRBJ1-1; a weak D match, TRBD1 (6 bases). The V gene's germline CDR1 is MRHNA and CDR2 SNTAGT. The V and J ends lost 5 bases and 3 bases respectively, with 13 bases between them. This CDR3 contains 14 residues. The CDR3 protein is CASSQRGQDTEAFF. In DNA form, the CDR3 reads TGTGCCAGCAGTCAGCGGGGGCAGGACACTGAAGCTTTCTTT.

This chain connects TRBV28 to TRBJ2-7; maybe TRBD2 (6 bases). This CDR3 has 14 amino acids. V lost 2 bases, J lost 2 bases, and 10 bases lay in between. Germline-derived CDR1 and CDR2 are MDHEN and SYDVKM. CDR3: CASSLPSATYEQYF. DNA for the CDR3: TGTGCCAGCAGTTTACCTAGCGCGACCTACGAGCAGTACTTC.

The V call is TRBV5-1, the J call TRBJ1-1; 7 positions match TRBD1. J was trimmed by 3 bases and V by 5 bases; bases with no gene match: 4. The germline V gene has CDR1 SGHRS and CDR2 YFSETQ. The CDR3 is 13 residues long. DNA for the CDR3: TGCGCCAGCAGTCGGGACAGCCACACTGAAGCTTTCTTT. It encodes CASSRDSHTEAFF.

This chain uses TRBV27 with TRBJ2-7, with 8 bases fitting TRBD1. CDR3 size: 15 residues. The germline CDR1 and CDR2 sequences are MNHEY and SMNVEV (reference sequence). The V segment lost 2 bases and the J segment 0 bases; nucleotides outside the gene matches: 3. The DNA of the CDR3 is TGTGCCAGCAGTTTAACAGGGGGTCGCTCCTACGAGCAGTACTTC. The encoded protein is CASSLTGGRSYEQYF.

The genes are TRBV7-2 and TRBJ2-7; 10 bases agree with TRBD1. This CDR3 contains 13 residues. The germline CDR1 and CDR2 sequences are SGHTA and FQGNSA. Losses at the gene ends were 5 bases for V and 4 bases for J; bases not matched to a gene: 2. CDR3 DNA: TGTGCCAGCAGCCCGGACAGGGGGTACGAGCAGTACTTC. Its protein is CASSPDRGYEQYF.

The chain employs TRBV28 and TRBJ2-3; unclear D gene. In germline, CDR1 is MDHEN, CDR2 SYDVKM. The ends were cut back, 1 base at V and 10 bases at J, with 9 bases in the middle. The CDR3 consists of 12 residues. As DNA, the CDR3 is TGTGCCAGCAGTTTATTAAGGGATCCGCAGTATTTT. Its protein product is CASSLLRDPQYF.

The chain uses TRBV2 and TRBJ1-4; TRBD1 matches 8 bases. The trim removed 6 bases at V and 8 bases at J, leaving 8 bases unmatched. Per the germline V gene, CDR1 is SNHLY and CDR2 is FYNNEI. The CDR3 is made up of 14 amino acids. The CDR3 here is CASSRGQGAEKLFF. CDR3 nucleotides: TGTGCCAGCAGCCGCGGACAGGGCGCCGAAAAACTGTTTTTT.

The chain recombines TRBV5-4 with TRBJ1-5; no firm D call. CDR1 is SGHNT and CDR2 is YYREEE in the germline V gene (reference sequence). The CDR3 length is 15 residues. The V gene lost 3 bases and the J gene lost 0 bases, with 10 bases spanning the gap. DNA for the CDR3: TGTGCCAGCAGCTCCGACGGAAGTAGCAATCAGCCCCAGCATTTT. Protein sequence: CASSSDGSSNQPQHF.

This clone has a single count. The chain has TRBV7-2 and TRBJ2-3; 8 bases map to TRBD2. V was pared by 5 bases and J by 5 bases, with 15 bases of the junction left unmatched. Per germline, CDR1 SGHTA and CDR2 FQGNSA. CDR3 size: 17 residues. CDR3 coding DNA: TGTGCCAGCAGCCCCCCTTGGAGCGGGAGAAAGGGAGATACGCAGTATTTT. This sequence encodes CASSPPWSGRKGDTQYF.

This chain uses TRBV15 with TRBJ2-1; 7 bases fit TRBD1. This CDR3 has 16 amino acids. The V and J ends lost 0 bases and 6 bases, in that order; junction bases with no gene match: 8. Germline V gene sequence: CDR1 LNHNV, CDR2 YYDKDF (reference sequence). The CDR3: CATSRDRQGRANEQFF. The CDR3 coding sequence is TGTGCCACCAGCAGAGACCGACAGGGAAGGGCCAATGAGCAGTTCTTC.

Points on this clone: One junction end does not reproduce the germline sequence, and a read error may be involved. The chain is built from TRBV10-2 and TRBJ2-1, with TRBD2 as a possible D gene (5 bases). The germline CDR1 and CDR2 sequences are WSHSY and SAAADI. The CDR3 is made up of 13 amino acids. CDR3 nucleotide sequence: TGCGCCAGCAGTACGGGGAACTACGATGAGCAGTTCTTC. Residues: CASSTGNYDEQFF.

V gene TRBV11-2 combines with J gene TRBJ2-7; D might be TRBD1 or TRBD2, each matching 5 bases. The germline gives CDR1 SGHAT, CDR2 FQNNGV. V lost 6 bases to trimming and J lost 2 bases, with 17 bases between them. This CDR3 is built from 15 residues. CDR3 nucleotide sequence: TGTGCCAGCAGAAAACCCGGGACGGCGGCCTACGAGCAGTACTTC. This translates into CASRKPGTAAYEQYF.

The V call is TRBV29-1, the J call TRBJ2-1; 7 bases map to TRBD1. This CDR3 is 14 amino acids long. The V segment lost 6 bases and the J segment 0 bases; nucleotides outside the gene matches: 5. CDR1 and CDR2 (germline): SQVTM, ANQGSEA. The CDR3 reads CSVADRASYNEQFF. CDR3 nucleotides: TGCAGCGTCGCAGACAGGGCCTCCTACAATGAGCAGTTCTTC.

This clone was seen a single time. J is TRBJ2-6 and V is TRBV2; no definite D call. Per the germline V gene, CDR1 is SNHLY and CDR2 is FYNNEI. The CDR3 length is 15 residues. The germline V and J ends were trimmed by 8 bases and 1 base, with 12 bases remaining between them. CDR3 nucleotide sequence: TGTGCCAGCCGACGACGTTCATCTGGGGCCAACGTCCTGACTTTC. It encodes CASRRRSSGANVLTF.